These T cell receptor beta chains were read from a single sample in a study of memory CD4+ T cells and cytomegalovirus serostatus. The assay was immunoSEQ multiplex PCR, and TCRdb's table has in-frame clones only and misses some. The top ten hold roughly 1.1% of the sample, which has tens of thousands of clones, approximately 80% seen once. Sequencing input: memory CD4+ T cells from blood. Source of these receptors: an adult in good health and CMV-seronegative. Each CDR3 is given with its conserved first and last residue. A D gene is named only where the DNA matches it firmly. Expanded clones are given a class, and other clones once, few, many or no size at all.

v_gene	abundance	j_gene	d_gene	CDR3nt	CDR3aa
TRBV6-6	few	TRBJ2-3	TRBD2	TGTGCTTCCGGAGGAGGGAGGGGAGGCACAGATACGCAGTATTTT	CASGGGRGGTDTQYF
TRBV19	.	TRBJ1-2	TRBD1	TGTGCCAGTAGTGAAATAAACAGGGGTTTGGGGAGCTATGGCTACACCTTC	CASSEINRGLGSYGYTF
TRBV6-5	once	TRBJ2-7	TRBD2	TGTGCCAGCAGGACGACTAGCGGGGCCTTGGAGCAGTACTTC	CASRTTSGALEQYF
TRBV9	.	TRBJ2-1	TRBD2	TGTGCCAGCAGCGTGGGGACTAATATATACAATGAGCAGTTCTTC	CASSVGTNIYNEQFF
TRBV25-1	.	TRBJ2-7	.	TGTGCCAGCAGTTCGGGACCAGTAGGCTACGAGCAGTACTTC	CASSSGPVGYEQYF
TRBV15	.	TRBJ2-1	.	TGTGCCACCAGCAGAGAGTCTAACAATGAGCAGTTCTTC	CATSRESNNEQFF
TRBV19	.	TRBJ2-3	TRBD2	TGTGCCAGTACTCCCGGGAATGTGGGAGGGGTAGATACGCAGTATTTT	CASTPGNVGGVDTQYF
TRBV18	.	TRBJ1-3	TRBD1	TGTGCCAGCTCACTTACAGGGGACACTGGAAACACCATATATTTT	CASSLTGDTGNTIYF
TRBV30	.	TRBJ2-4	.	TGTGCCTGGAGCCCCAGGGGAAACATTCAGTACTTC	CAWSPRGNIQYF
TRBV2	medium-sized	TRBJ2-2	.	TGTGCCAGCAGCAAACAGGGTCCCGGCGGGGAGCTGTTTTTT	CASSKQGPGGELFF
TRBV2	.	TRBJ1-4	.	TGTGCCAGCAGTGGAGGGGAGGAAGAAAAACTGTTTTTT	CASSGGEEEKLFF
TRBV11-2	.	TRBJ2-6	TRBD2	TGTGCCAGCAGCCTCAATTTACTAGCGGCCTACTCTGGGGCCAACGTCCTGACTTTC	CASSLNLLAAYSGANVLTF
TRBV2	.	TRBJ2-3	.	TGTGCCAGCAATTTAGCGGCTAGCACAGATACGCAGTATTTT	CASNLAASTDTQYF
TRBV2	.	TRBJ2-5	.	TGTGCCAGCAGTGAGGGGTCAGCGTCACAAGAGACCCAGTACTTC	CASSEGSASQETQYF
TRBV4-1	.	TRBJ1-2	.	TGCGCCAGCAGCCACCCCTCTATAAACTATGGCTACACCTTC	CASSHPSINYGYTF
TRBV5-5	.	TRBJ2-2	TRBD2	TGTGCCAGCAGCTTGGGACCGGGGGGCACCGGGGAGCTGTTTTTT	CASSLGPGGTGELFF
TRBV27	.	TRBJ2-4	TRBD2	TGTGCCAGCAGTTTTTCCGGGGGGAGAAACATTCAGTACTTC	CASSFSGGRNIQYF
TRBV6-6	.	TRBJ1-2	TRBD1	TGTGCCAGCAGTTACCCACAGCGGACAGGAAGCTATGGCTACACCTTC	CASSYPQRTGSYGYTF
TRBV19	.	TRBJ1-1	TRBD1	TGTGCCAGTAGTACGAGACAGGGTTCGAACACTGAAGCTTTCTTT	CASSTRQGSNTEAFF
TRBV9	.	TRBJ1-2	.	TGTGCCAGCAGCCCACGGGAGTTAGAGTATGGCTACACCTTC	CASSPRELEYGYTF
TRBV5-1	.	TRBJ1-1	.	TGCGCCAGCAGCTTGGAGGCGGGGAGCACTGAAGCTTTCTTT	CASSLEAGSTEAFF
TRBV12-5	.	TRBJ2-3	TRBD2	TGTGCTAGTGGTTTGGTAGGGGGACTAGCGGGCCGCACAGATACGCAGTATTTT	CASGLVGGLAGRTDTQYF
TRBV7-3	.	TRBJ2-1	TRBD2	TGTGCCAGCAGCTTAAACGGGAGGGACTACAATGAGCAGTTCTTC	CASSLNGRDYNEQFF
TRBV7-7	.	TRBJ2-3	.	TGTGCCAGCAGCACCCTCGGGGGAGATACGCAGTATTTT	CASSTLGGDTQYF
TRBV2	.	TRBJ1-2	TRBD1	TGTGCCAGCAGTGAAAGGACAGGGCGTGGTGGCTACACCTTC	CASSERTGRGGYTF
TRBV2	few	TRBJ2-5	TRBD1	TGTGCCAGCAGGGATACAGGGGCGGGAGAGACCCAGTACTTC	CASRDTGAGETQYF
TRBV5-1	.	TRBJ1-1	.	TGCGCCAGCAGCGGGGGGCAGAACACTGAAGCTTTCTTT	CASSGGQNTEAFF
TRBV28	once	TRBJ1-3	.	TGTGCCAGCAGTTTAGCGGGCACTGGAAACACCATATATTTT	CASSLAGTGNTIYF
TRBV7-2	.	TRBJ1-5	.	TGTGCCAGCAGCTTTCTTAATCAGCCCCAGCATTTT	CASSFLNQPQHF
TRBV27	.	TRBJ2-7	.	TGTGCCAGCAGTTTACGGAGGGGGCCCTACGAGCAGTACTTC	CASSLRRGPYEQYF
TRBV4-2	few	TRBJ2-1	.	TGTGCCAGCAGCGAGACGGGTGAGCAGTTCTTC	CASSETGEQFF
TRBV11-3	once	TRBJ2-5	.	TGTGCCAGCAGCTTCCCTGGGGGGAGTGGGGAGACCCAGTACTTC	CASSFPGGSGETQYF
TRBV10-3	.	TRBJ2-7	TRBD2	TGTGCCATCAGTGAAGGGTCTAGCGGTCCCTACGAGCAGTACTTC	CAISEGSSGPYEQYF
TRBV7-2	.	TRBJ2-5	.	TGTGCCAGCAGCTTAGCGGAGGTACAGTACTTC	CASSLAEVQYF
TRBV18	.	TRBJ1-1	.	TGTGCCAGCTCAGCCTCAGCGCGAGGCGGGGGGACTGAAGCTTTCTTT	CASSASARGGGTEAFF
TRBV10-3	.	TRBJ2-1	TRBD2	TGTGCCATCAGGACCACTGGGACTAGCGGGAGGCCATACAATGAGCAGTTCTTC	CAIRTTGTSGRPYNEQFF
TRBV20-1	.	TRBJ2-1	.	TGCAGTACGCGGATTTACAATGAGCAGTTCTTC	CSTRIYNEQFF
TRBV7-2	.	TRBJ1-2	.	TGTGCCAGCAGCTTACGCTATTCGGGGGCGGATGGCTACACCTTC	CASSLRYSGADGYTF
TRBV27	.	TRBJ2-2	TRBD1	TGTGCCAGCAGTTTAGGGGGACAGGGGGCGACCACCGGGGAGCTGTTTTTT	CASSLGGQGATTGELFF
TRBV18	.	TRBJ1-2	.	TGTGCCAGCTCAAAAAACAGGGCCAACGGCTACACCTTC	CASSKNRANGYTF
TRBV5-4	.	TRBJ1-2	.	TGTGCCAGCAGCTTGCTACGGGGATCGAACTATGGCTACACCTTC	CASSLLRGSNYGYTF
TRBV18	.	TRBJ2-4	TRBD1	TGTGCCAGCTCACTAACAGGGGGTAATACAGCCAAAAACATTCAGTACTTC	CASSLTGGNTAKNIQYF
TRBV7-2	few	TRBJ1-5	TRBD1	TGTGCCAGCAGCGCGGACAGGTCTCAGCCCCAGCATTTT	CASSADRSQPQHF
TRBV6-5	.	TRBJ1-1	.	TGTGCCACAGAAACGGGCACTGAAGCTTTCTTT	CATETGTEAFF
TRBV2	.	TRBJ2-1	.	TGTGCCAGCAGTGTGTCCGGGAGTGAGCAGTTCTTC	CASSVSGSEQFF
TRBV11-2	few	TRBJ1-2	.	TGTGCCAGCAGCTTAGCTCCTCACGGCTATGGCTACACCTTC	CASSLAPHGYGYTF
TRBV29-1	.	TRBJ2-5	TRBD2	TGCAGCGTTGCGGGACTAGCGGGAGGGCCGCGAGAGACCCAGTACTTC	CSVAGLAGGPRETQYF
TRBV12-5	once	TRBJ2-3	TRBD2	TGTGCTAGTGGTTTGGGACTAGCGGGAGGGCATGCAGATACGCAGTATTTT	CASGLGLAGGHADTQYF
TRBV6-5	.	TRBJ2-1	TRBD2	TGTGCCAGCAGCCTAAGCGGGGACTCCTACAATGAGCAGTTCTTC	CASSLSGDSYNEQFF
TRBV19	.	TRBJ1-5	.	TGTGCCAGTAGTATGGGCAGGGTAATCAGCCCCCAGCATTTT	CASSMGRVISPQHF
TRBV7-8	.	TRBJ1-5	TRBD1	TGTGCCAGCAGCTTGGACAGGCTGGGGCAGCCCCAGCATTTT	CASSLDRLGQPQHF
TRBV7-2	.	TRBJ1-1	.	TGTGCCAGCAGCGCCAACAGGGTGGGCACTGAAGCTTTCTTT	CASSANRVGTEAFF